This T cell receptor beta chain appears in the sequencing data of a study of tumor and adjacent non-tumor tissue in lung cancer. Study as a whole: Patients were aged about 31 to 76, 10 men and roughly five women, stage I to III. Broader study findings: In normal lung, the top 100 clones were significantly more dominant than in tumor.

Regarding this clonotype: Its target is unknown. A clone one base away is much larger, so this may be a read error.

Germline CDR1 reads MNHEY; CDR2 reads SVGAGI. This CDR3 is 13 amino acids long. The template was RNA from unsorted bulk tissue. Chemotherapy-naive patients with new lung cancer underwent thoracic surgery in China, August–late 2014. TCRbeta libraries were built with three rounds of nested PCR, modified from ARM-PCR. In TCRdb, the multiplex PCR reads were re-called with MiXCR into one record per CDR3 protein. The table shows just over 200,000 distinct CDR3 sequences, with 71% occurring only once. The chain joins TRBV6-5 to TRBJ2-5; D might be TRBD1 (5 bases). This TCR was recovered from a man in his sixties with non-small cell lung cancer. Specimen: lung tumor tissue. This chain's CDR3 is CPTGREPRETQYF. CDR3 sequence (DNA): TGTCCCACCGGCAGGGAACCCCGAGAGACCCAGTACTTC.